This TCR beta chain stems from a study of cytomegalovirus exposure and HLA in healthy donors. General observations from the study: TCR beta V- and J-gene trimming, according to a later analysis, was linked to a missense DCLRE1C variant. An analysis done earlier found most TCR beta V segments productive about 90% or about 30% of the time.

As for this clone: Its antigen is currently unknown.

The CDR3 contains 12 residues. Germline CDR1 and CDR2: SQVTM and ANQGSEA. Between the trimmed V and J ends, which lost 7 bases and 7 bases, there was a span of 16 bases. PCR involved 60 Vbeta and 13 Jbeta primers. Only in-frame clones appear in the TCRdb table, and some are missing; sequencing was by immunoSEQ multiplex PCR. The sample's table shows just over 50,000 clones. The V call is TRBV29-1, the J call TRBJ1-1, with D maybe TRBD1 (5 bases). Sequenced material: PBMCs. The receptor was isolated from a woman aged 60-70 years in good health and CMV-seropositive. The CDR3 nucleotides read TGCAGCGCCAGAACAGGAGACTTTGAAGCTTTCTTT. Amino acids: CSARTGDFEAFF.